This record concerns one T cell receptor beta chain sequence. Negatively enriched CD4+ T cells were divided by CD45RA into naive and memory. The data belong to a study of shared clonotypes between healthy human individuals. The study ran the assay at deep level. The repertoire was sequenced with immunoSEQ multiplex PCR; TCRdb's copy has only in-frame clones and lacks some. Among more than 850,000 clones, 75% to 80% were seen once, and the ten largest hold under 0.6%. The receptor was derived from a man in his late teens or twenties in good health. Some clones in this sample may be carry-over from other donors' samples. Sequencing was performed on memory CD4+ T cells from PBMCs. Documented subset: CD45RA-negative fraction.

The CDR3 reads CASSYRTQRGTETQYF. The CDR3 DNA follows: TGTGCCAGCAGTTACCGTACTCAGCGAGGGACGGAGACCCAGTACTTC. The chain employs TRBV6-5 and TRBJ2-5; D is perhaps TRBD1 or TRBD2 (5 bases each). Germline lookup yields CDR1 MNHEY and CDR2 SVGAGI. The V end lost 2 bases, the J end lost 5 bases, and 18 bases lay between the germline ends. The CDR3 consists of 16 residues.